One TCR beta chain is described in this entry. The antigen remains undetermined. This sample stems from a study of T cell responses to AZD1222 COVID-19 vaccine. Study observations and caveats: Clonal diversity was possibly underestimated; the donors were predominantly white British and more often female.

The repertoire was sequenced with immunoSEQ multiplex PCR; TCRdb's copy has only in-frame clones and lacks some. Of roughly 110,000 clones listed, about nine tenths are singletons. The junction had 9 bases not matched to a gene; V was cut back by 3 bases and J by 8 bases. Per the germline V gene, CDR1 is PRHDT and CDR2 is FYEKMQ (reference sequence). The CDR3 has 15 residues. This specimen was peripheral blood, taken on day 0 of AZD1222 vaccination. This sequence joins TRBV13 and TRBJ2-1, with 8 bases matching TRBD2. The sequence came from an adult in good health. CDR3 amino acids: CASSFRGLVSDEQFF. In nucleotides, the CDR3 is TGTGCCAGCAGCTTTCGGGGACTAGTATCCGATGAGCAGTTCTTC.